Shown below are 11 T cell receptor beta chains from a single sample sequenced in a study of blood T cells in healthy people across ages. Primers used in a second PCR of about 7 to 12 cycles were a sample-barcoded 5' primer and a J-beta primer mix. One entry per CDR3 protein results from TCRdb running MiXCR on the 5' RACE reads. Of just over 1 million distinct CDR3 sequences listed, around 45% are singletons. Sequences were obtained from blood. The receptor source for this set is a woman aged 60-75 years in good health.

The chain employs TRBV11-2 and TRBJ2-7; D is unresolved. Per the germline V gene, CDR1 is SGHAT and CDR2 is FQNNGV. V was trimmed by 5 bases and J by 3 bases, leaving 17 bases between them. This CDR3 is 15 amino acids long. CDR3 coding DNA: TGTGCCAGCAGCCCTTTCTTAAGCTTTGTCTACGAGCAGTACTTC. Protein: CASSPFLSFVYEQYF. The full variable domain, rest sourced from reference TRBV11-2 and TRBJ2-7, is EAGVAQSPRYKIIEKRQSVAFWCNPISGHATLYWYQQILGQGPKLLIQFQNNGVVDDSQLPKDRFSAERLKGVDSTLKIQPAKLEDSAVYLCASSPFLSFVYEQYFGPGTRLTVT.

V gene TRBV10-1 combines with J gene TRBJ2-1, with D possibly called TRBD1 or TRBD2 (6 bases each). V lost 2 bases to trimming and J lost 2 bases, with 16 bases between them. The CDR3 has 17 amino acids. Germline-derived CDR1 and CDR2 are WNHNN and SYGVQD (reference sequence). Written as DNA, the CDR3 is TGCGCCAGCAGTGAGCATTCCGCGGGACAACCCTACAATGAGCAGTTCTTC. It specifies CASSEHSAGQPYNEQFF.

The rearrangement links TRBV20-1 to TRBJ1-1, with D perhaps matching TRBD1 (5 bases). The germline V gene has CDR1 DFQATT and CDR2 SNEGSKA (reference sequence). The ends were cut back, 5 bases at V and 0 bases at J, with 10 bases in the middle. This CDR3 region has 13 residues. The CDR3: CSARQYMNTEAFF. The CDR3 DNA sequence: TGCAGTGCTCGACAGTACATGAACACTGAAGCTTTCTTT.

CDR3 residues: CSARDPWTSTNEQFF. The DNA of the CDR3 is TGCAGTGCTAGAGACCCTTGGACTAGTACCAATGAGCAGTTCTTC. The chain uses TRBV20-1 and TRBJ2-1; 7 bases fit TRBD2. From germline, CDR1 is DFQATT and CDR2 SNEGSKA (reference sequence). V was pared by 0 bases and J by 6 bases, with 8 bases of the junction left unmatched. This CDR3 contains 15 residues.

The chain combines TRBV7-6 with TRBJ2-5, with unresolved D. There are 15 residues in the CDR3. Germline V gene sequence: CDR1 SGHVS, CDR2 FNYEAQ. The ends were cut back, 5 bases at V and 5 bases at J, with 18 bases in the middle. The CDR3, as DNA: TGTGCCAGCAGCCCCGGAACTCCAGGTTGGGAGACCCAGTACTTC. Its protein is CASSPGTPGWETQYF.

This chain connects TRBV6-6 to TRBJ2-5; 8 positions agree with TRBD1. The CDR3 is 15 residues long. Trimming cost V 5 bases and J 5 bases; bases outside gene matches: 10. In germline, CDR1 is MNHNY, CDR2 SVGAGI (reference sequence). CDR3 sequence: CASSNQGAKGETQYF. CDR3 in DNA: TGTGCCAGCAGTAACCAGGGGGCAAAGGGGGAGACCCAGTACTTC.

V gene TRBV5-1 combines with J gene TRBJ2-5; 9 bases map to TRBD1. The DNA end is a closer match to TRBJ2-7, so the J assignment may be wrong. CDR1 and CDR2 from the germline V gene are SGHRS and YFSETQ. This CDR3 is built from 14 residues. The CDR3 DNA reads TGCGCCAGCAGCGGGACAGGGTACCCCTACGAGCAGTACTTC. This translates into CASSGTGYPYEQYF.

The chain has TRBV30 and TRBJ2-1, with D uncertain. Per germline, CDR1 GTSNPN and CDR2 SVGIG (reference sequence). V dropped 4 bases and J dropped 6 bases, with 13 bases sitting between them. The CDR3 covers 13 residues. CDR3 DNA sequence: TGTGCCTGGAATGGCGGAACAAGCAATGAGCAGTTCTTC. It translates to CAWNGGTSNEQFF.

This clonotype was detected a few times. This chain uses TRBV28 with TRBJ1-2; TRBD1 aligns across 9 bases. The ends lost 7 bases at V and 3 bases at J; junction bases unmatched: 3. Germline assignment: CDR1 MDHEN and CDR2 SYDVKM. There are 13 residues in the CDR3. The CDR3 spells CASTRDRDYGYTF. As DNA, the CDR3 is TGTGCCAGCACCCGGGACAGGGACTATGGCTACACCTTC.

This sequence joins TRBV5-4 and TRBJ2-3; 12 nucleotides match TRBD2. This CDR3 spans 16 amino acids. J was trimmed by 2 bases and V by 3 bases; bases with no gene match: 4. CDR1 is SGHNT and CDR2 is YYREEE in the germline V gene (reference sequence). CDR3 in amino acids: CASSSTSGRNTDTQYF. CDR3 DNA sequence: TGTGCCAGCAGCTCAACTAGCGGGAGGAACACAGATACGCAGTATTTT.

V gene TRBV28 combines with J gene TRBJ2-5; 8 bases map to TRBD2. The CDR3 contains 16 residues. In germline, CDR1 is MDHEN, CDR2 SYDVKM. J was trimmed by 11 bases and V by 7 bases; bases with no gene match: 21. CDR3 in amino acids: CASTSPPGLDSREQYF. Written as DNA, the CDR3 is TGTGCCAGCACCTCTCCCCCGGGACTAGATTCGAGGGAGCAGTACTTC.